This is a list of T cell receptor beta chains from one sample in a study of B cell selection in AIRE deficiency. TCRdb's table, derived via immunoSEQ multiplex PCR, lists solely in-frame clones and lacks some. Counted here are roughly 25,000 clones, about 95% occurring once; the ten biggest clones make up roughly 0.2%. The sample taken for sequencing was CD4+CD127+ conventional T cells sorted from PBMCs. Every receptor here comes from a human donor in good health. The CDR3 runs from the conserved cysteine through the conserved F or W. Fields, in order: clone size, V gene, J gene, D gene, CDR3 protein. A D gene is named only where the DNA matches it firmly. Clone size appears in some rows only: once, few, many, or a class for an expanded clone.

clone size: .; V gene: TRBV6-1; J gene: TRBJ1-3; D gene: .; CDR3 protein: CASSEASGNTIYF
clone size: .; V gene: TRBV2; J gene: TRBJ1-5; D gene: .; CDR3 protein: CASSHDRSDQPQHF
clone size: .; V gene: TRBV7-9; J gene: TRBJ2-2; D gene: TRBD1; CDR3 protein: CASSTPPGGALNGELFF
clone size: .; V gene: TRBV7-9; J gene: TRBJ2-1; D gene: .; CDR3 protein: CASSDGSGANEQFF
clone size: .; V gene: TRBV5-5; J gene: TRBJ1-5; D gene: .; CDR3 protein: CASSQDRGTQPQHF
clone size: once; V gene: TRBV21-1; J gene: TRBJ2-2; D gene: .; CDR3 protein: CASSQRPAGELFF
clone size: .; V gene: TRBV5-1; J gene: TRBJ1-1; D gene: .; CDR3 protein: CASSSWPGGAFF
clone size: .; V gene: TRBV19; J gene: TRBJ2-1; D gene: TRBD2; CDR3 protein: CASSRSETSAYNEQFF
clone size: once; V gene: TRBV5-1; J gene: TRBJ1-2; D gene: TRBD1; CDR3 protein: CASSLTGEEGYTF
clone size: .; V gene: TRBV7-2; J gene: TRBJ1-1; D gene: .; CDR3 protein: CASSPGPIGRSEAFF
clone size: .; V gene: TRBV6-8; J gene: TRBJ1-4; D gene: .; CDR3 protein: CASSFRGKLFF
clone size: .; V gene: TRBV5-1; J gene: TRBJ1-1; D gene: .; CDR3 protein: CASSLISRMNTEAFF
clone size: .; V gene: TRBV20-1; J gene: TRBJ2-5; D gene: .; CDR3 protein: CSAQETETQYF
clone size: .; V gene: TRBV5-4; J gene: TRBJ1-2; D gene: .; CDR3 protein: CASSHLGGRAYGYTF
clone size: once; V gene: TRBV5-1; J gene: TRBJ1-4; D gene: TRBD1; CDR3 protein: CASRRTGEANEKLFF
clone size: .; V gene: TRBV28; J gene: TRBJ2-7; D gene: .; CDR3 protein: CASTPGAGYEQYF
clone size: once; V gene: TRBV28; J gene: TRBJ2-1; D gene: .; CDR3 protein: CASSLEGARSYNEQFF
clone size: .; V gene: TRBV11-1; J gene: TRBJ2-3; D gene: .; CDR3 protein: CASSPQLGTQYF
clone size: .; V gene: TRBV1; J gene: TRBJ2-7; D gene: .; CDR3 protein: CTSSQANTGGRLGEQYF
clone size: .; V gene: TRBV6-6; J gene: TRBJ2-7; D gene: .; CDR3 protein: CASRRVYEQYF
clone size: .; V gene: TRBV5-5; J gene: TRBJ1-6; D gene: .; CDR3 protein: CASSRGYNSPLHF
clone size: .; V gene: TRBV28; J gene: TRBJ2-7; D gene: TRBD1; CDR3 protein: CASTLRGQGTHEQYF
clone size: .; V gene: TRBV5-4; J gene: TRBJ2-3; D gene: .; CDR3 protein: CASSLGVASTDTQYF
clone size: few; V gene: TRBV7-2; J gene: TRBJ1-1; D gene: .; CDR3 protein: CASSLVGPRRAFF
clone size: .; V gene: TRBV27; J gene: TRBJ2-2; D gene: .; CDR3 protein: CASSLQGTGELFF
clone size: .; V gene: TRBV7-2; J gene: TRBJ1-2; D gene: .; CDR3 protein: CASSLSGVDYGYTF
clone size: .; V gene: TRBV7-2; J gene: TRBJ2-3; D gene: .; CDR3 protein: CASSLGQVGDTQYF
clone size: .; V gene: TRBV7-2; J gene: TRBJ2-7; D gene: .; CDR3 protein: CASSFRTGSYEQYF
clone size: once; V gene: TRBV29-1; J gene: TRBJ2-1; D gene: .; CDR3 protein: CSVEGAYNEQFF
clone size: once; V gene: TRBV18; J gene: TRBJ2-6; D gene: .; CDR3 protein: CASSPGSGANVLTF
clone size: .; V gene: TRBV10-2; J gene: TRBJ1-1; D gene: .; CDR3 protein: CASSDGARLLNTEAFF
clone size: .; V gene: TRBV28; J gene: TRBJ1-5; D gene: TRBD1; CDR3 protein: CASSNRGQPQHF
clone size: .; V gene: TRBV21-1; J gene: TRBJ2-7; D gene: .; CDR3 protein: CASPYEQYF
clone size: .; V gene: TRBV11-2; J gene: TRBJ2-7; D gene: TRBD1; CDR3 protein: CASSAGTGSYEQYF
clone size: .; V gene: TRBV5-1; J gene: TRBJ1-1; D gene: TRBD1; CDR3 protein: CASSLSATWDRRSEAFF
clone size: .; V gene: TRBV28; J gene: TRBJ1-5; D gene: TRBD1; CDR3 protein: CASRLQGARSQPQHF
clone size: .; V gene: TRBV5-8; J gene: TRBJ1-2; D gene: .; CDR3 protein: CASSVQLGGYGYTF
clone size: .; V gene: TRBV6-6; J gene: TRBJ1-6; D gene: .; CDR3 protein: CASTPGVSKPLHF
clone size: .; V gene: TRBV9; J gene: TRBJ1-6; D gene: .; CDR3 protein: CASSRDRNSPLHF
clone size: .; V gene: TRBV19; J gene: TRBJ1-2; D gene: .; CDR3 protein: CASSVSDRGFYGYTF
clone size: .; V gene: TRBV5-4; J gene: TRBJ2-7; D gene: .; CDR3 protein: CASSLSAGVYEQYF
clone size: .; V gene: TRBV11-2; J gene: TRBJ2-5; D gene: .; CDR3 protein: CASSLVRGETQYF
clone size: .; V gene: TRBV5-1; J gene: TRBJ2-7; D gene: TRBD1; CDR3 protein: CASSFGTGAYEQYF
clone size: .; V gene: TRBV7-2; J gene: TRBJ1-5; D gene: .; CDR3 protein: CASSERVSNQPQHF
clone size: .; V gene: TRBV15; J gene: TRBJ2-7; D gene: TRBD2; CDR3 protein: CATSSESHTIAGGPYEQYF
clone size: .; V gene: TRBV6-4; J gene: TRBJ2-3; D gene: .; CDR3 protein: CASSDSGLTKYF
clone size: .; V gene: TRBV5-1; J gene: TRBJ1-2; D gene: .; CDR3 protein: CASSSQQLSSIEGYTF
clone size: .; V gene: TRBV9; J gene: TRBJ1-1; D gene: TRBD1; CDR3 protein: CASSPGQMNTEAFF
clone size: once; V gene: TRBV6-1; J gene: TRBJ2-1; D gene: .; CDR3 protein: CASSGMLVNEQFF
clone size: .; V gene: TRBV2; J gene: TRBJ1-4; D gene: TRBD1; CDR3 protein: CASSPQGRREKLFF